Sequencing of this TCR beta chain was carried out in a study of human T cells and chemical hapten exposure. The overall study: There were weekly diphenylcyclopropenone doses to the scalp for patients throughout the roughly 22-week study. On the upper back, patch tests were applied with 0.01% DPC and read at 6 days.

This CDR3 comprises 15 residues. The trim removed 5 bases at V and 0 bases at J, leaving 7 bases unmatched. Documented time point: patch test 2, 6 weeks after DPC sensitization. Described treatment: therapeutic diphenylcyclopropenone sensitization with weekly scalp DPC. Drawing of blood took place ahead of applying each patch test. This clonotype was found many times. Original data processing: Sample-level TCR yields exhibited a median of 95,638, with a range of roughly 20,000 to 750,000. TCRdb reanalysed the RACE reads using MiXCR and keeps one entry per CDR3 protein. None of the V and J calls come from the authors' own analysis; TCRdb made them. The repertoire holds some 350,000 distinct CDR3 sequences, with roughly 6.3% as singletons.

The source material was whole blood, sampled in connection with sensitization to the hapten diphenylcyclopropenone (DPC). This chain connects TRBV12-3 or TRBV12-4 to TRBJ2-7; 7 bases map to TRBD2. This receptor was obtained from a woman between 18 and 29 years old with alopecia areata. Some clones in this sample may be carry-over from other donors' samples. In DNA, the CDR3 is TGTGCCAGCAGTCCCCTGGGAGGGAGCTCCTACGAGCAGTACTTC. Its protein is CASSPLGGSSYEQYF.